This passage covers 27 T cell receptor beta chains from one sample sequenced in a study of T cells after yellow fever vaccination. TCRdb reprocessed the 5' RACE reads via MiXCR and lists one record per CDR3 protein. This sample has under 550,000 distinct CDR3 sequences, with around a fifth found just once. Sequenced material: PBMCs, taken approximately 20 days after the first yellow fever vaccination. These receptors were taken from a young man who received the YFV17D yellow fever vaccine.

This clonotype has just a few counts. The chain has TRBV7-9 and TRBJ2-2; maybe TRBD1 (6 bases). The CDR3 has 14 amino acids. Germline V CDR1 and CDR2: SEHNR, FQNEAQ (reference sequence). V was pared by 4 bases and J by 6 bases, with 12 bases between. The CDR3 coding sequence is TGTGCCAGCAGCTCGGACAGCTCTCCCGGGGAGCTGTTTTTT. Amino acid sequence: CASSSDSSPGELFF.

This clonotype came up a few times. The V and J genes are TRBV5-4 and TRBJ2-5; maybe TRBD2 (6 bases). Trimming took off 0 bases at V and 3 bases at J, with 9 bases between the two ends. Germline CDR1 reads SGHNT; CDR2 reads YYREEE (reference sequence). The CDR3 has 14 residues. In DNA, the CDR3 is TGTGCCAGCAGCTTGGGATGGGAGGAAGAGACCCAGTACTTC. This translates into CASSLGWEEETQYF.

The rearrangement joins TRBV29-1 to TRBJ1-1; D remains ambiguous. Germline assignment: CDR1 SQVTM and CDR2 ANQGSEA. Trimming left V 2 bases short and J 2 bases short, with 9 bases between. The CDR3 has 13 amino acids. The CDR3 region is CSVERLLNTEAFF. CDR3 in DNA: TGCAGCGTTGAACGACTACTAAACACTGAAGCTTTCTTT.

The rearrangement joins TRBV29-1 to TRBJ2-1; D is unclear. The V gene's germline CDR1 is SQVTM and CDR2 ANQGSEA. CDR3 length: 13 residues. V lost 2 bases to trimming and J lost 9 bases, with 14 bases between them. CDR3 residues: CSVESVARPEQFF. CDR3 nucleotide sequence: TGCAGCGTTGAATCGGTGGCTAGACCTGAGCAGTTCTTC.

The rearrangement uses TRBV6-2 or TRBV6-3 and TRBJ1-5, with D tentatively TRBD1 (5 bases). Trimming removed 5 bases from V and 6 bases from J, with 11 bases in between. Germline assignment: CDR1 MNHEY and CDR2 SVGEGT. The CDR3 covers 13 residues. The CDR3 bases are TGTGCCAGCAGTCGGGGGGAGATTCAGCCCCAGCATTTT. Protein sequence: CASSRGEIQPQHF.

The chain combines TRBV7-9 with TRBJ2-1; D could derive from TRBD1 or TRBD2 (5 bases each). The V end lost 7 bases, the J end lost 4 bases, and 23 bases lay between the germline ends. Germline V gives CDR1 SEHNR, CDR2 FQNEAQ (reference sequence). The CDR3 sequence is 17 residues long. DNA for the CDR3: TGTGCCAGCACCCGCCCCCTTGTCGGGGACCAATACAATGAGCAGTTCTTC. Translation gives CASTRPLVGDQYNEQFF.

In this sample, this clonotype turned up a few times. V gene TRBV12-3 or TRBV12-4 combines with J gene TRBJ1-5, with D perhaps matching TRBD1 (6 bases). This CDR3 is 15 amino acids long. V lost 6 bases, J lost 2 bases, and 14 bases lay in between. CDR3 amino acids: CASRRGWFGNQPQHF. As DNA, the CDR3 is TGTGCCAGCAGGAGGGGGTGGTTCGGCAATCAGCCCCAGCATTTT.

This clonotype was detected only a few times. The gene calls are TRBV6-2 or TRBV6-3 and TRBJ1-4; D remains ambiguous. Germline lookup yields CDR1 MNHEY and CDR2 SVGEGT. This CDR3 has 13 amino acids. Trimming removed 11 bases at V and 8 bases at J, with 18 bases between. The CDR3 loop is CADRRTVAEKLFF. The CDR3 nucleotides read TGTGCCGACCGAAGGACGGTAGCCGAAAAACTGTTTTTT.

The rearrangement uses TRBV5-6 and TRBJ1-1; 7 bases are a match to TRBD1. Germline V CDR1 and CDR2: SGHDT, YYEEEE. The CDR3 runs 15 residues. V trimming: 4 bases; J trimming: 3 bases; junction bases outside the gene matches: 9. The CDR3 loop is CASSLQGQPYTEAFF. The CDR3 DNA sequence: TGTGCCAGCAGCCTACAGGGACAGCCGTACACTGAAGCTTTCTTT.

CDR3 sequence: CASSQDAGQGYGYTF. The CDR3 bases are TGCGCCAGCAGCCAAGATGCCGGACAGGGGTATGGCTACACCTTC. The J gene is TRBJ1-2, the V gene TRBV4-3, with 9 positions matching TRBD1. Germline loops: CDR1 LGHNA, CDR2 YSLEER. This CDR3 is 15 amino acids long. J lost 5 bases, V lost 0 bases, and 4 bases had no gene match.

The chain employs TRBV4-3 and TRBJ2-1; either TRBD1 or TRBD2 may fit D (5 bases each). V was clipped by 5 bases and J by 9 bases, with 14 bases between them. Germline V lookup: CDR1 LGHNA, CDR2 YSLEER. The CDR3 has 13 amino acids. CDR3 sequence: CASSTLGVSEQFF. The CDR3 DNA reads TGCGCCAGCAGCACTCTGGGGGTCAGTGAGCAGTTCTTC.

This clonotype came up a few times. The rearrangement links TRBV19 to TRBJ1-5, with 8 bases identical to TRBD1. V shed 7 bases and J 3 bases; nucleotides not matched to a gene: 2. CDR1 and CDR2 (germline): LNHDA, SQIVND (reference sequence). This CDR3 is built from 13 residues. The DNA of the CDR3 is TGTGCCAGTACGGACAGGGACAATCAGCCCCAGCATTTT. As protein: CASTDRDNQPQHF.

The chain is built from TRBV6-5 and TRBJ2-1; 15 bases line up with TRBD2. V was clipped by 0 bases and J by 8 bases; unmatched bases: 5. Germline assignment: CDR1 MNHEY and CDR2 SVGAGI. This CDR3 has 17 amino acids. CDR3 DNA: TGTGCCAGCAGTTACTCAGGGACTAGCGGGGGGAGGGATGAGCAGTTCTTC. Amino acids: CASSYSGTSGGRDEQFF.

V is TRBV24-1 and J is TRBJ2-1; D remains ambiguous. CDR1 and CDR2 (germline): KGHDR, SFDVKD. The V and J ends lost 4 bases and 4 bases respectively, with 13 bases between them. The CDR3 sequence is 15 residues long. CDR3 in amino acids: CATSEGSGPYNEQFF. DNA for the CDR3: TGTGCCACCAGTGAGGGCAGTGGGCCTTACAATGAGCAGTTCTTC.

A few counts support this clonotype. The CDR3 DNA reads TGTGCCAGCAGCTTTTACAGGCCGGGGAGAAATGAGCAGTTCTTC. The encoded protein is CASSFYRPGRNEQFF. The J gene is TRBJ2-1, the V gene TRBV7-9; TRBD1 or TRBD2 may be the D gene (5 bases each). V dropped 3 bases and J dropped 7 bases, with 16 bases sitting between them. The V gene's germline CDR1 is SEHNR and CDR2 FQNEAQ (reference sequence). The length of the CDR3 is 15 residues.

The chain uses TRBV6-5 and TRBJ2-3; D is unresolved. The germline V gene has CDR1 MNHEY and CDR2 SVGAGI. V lost 3 bases, J lost 6 bases, and 10 bases lay in between. The CDR3 totals 13 residues. CDR3 in amino acids: CASSYSLTDTQYF. The CDR3 DNA is TGTGCCAGCAGTTATTCCCTGACTGATACGCAGTATTTT.

This clonotype was picked up a small number of times. The chain carries TRBV5-1 and TRBJ2-2; 11 nucleotides line up with TRBD1. This CDR3 is built from 15 residues. The germline V gene has CDR1 SGHRS and CDR2 YFSETQ. J lost 6 bases, V lost 3 bases, and 4 bases had no gene match. CDR3 in amino acids: CASSSGQGASGELFF. CDR3 DNA sequence: TGCGCCAGCAGCTCCGGACAGGGGGCCTCCGGGGAGCTGTTTTTT.

Concerning this clonotype: The CDR3 end shows no conserved phenylalanine or tryptophan, and so a read error is likely. The limits of the CDR3 on the DNA are not certain, so only TCRdb's listed CDR3 is given. The V and J genes are TRBV20-1 and TRBJ2-1; the table assigns TRBD1, which was not confirmed against the DNA. A total of 9 residues make up the CDR3, ends included. The V gene's germline CDR1 is DFQATT and CDR2 SNEGSKA (reference sequence). CDR3 sequence reads: CSARGEGGK.

V gene TRBV7-9 combines with J gene TRBJ1-1; possible D gene TRBD1, 5 bases. Germline CDR1 is SEHNR and CDR2 is FQNEAQ (reference sequence). The CDR3 has 13 residues. Trimming left V 1 base short and J 9 bases short, with 12 bases between. The CDR3 DNA follows: TGTGCCAGCAGCTTAGGGGGCGGACGTAAAGCTTTCTTT. Amino acids: CASSLGGGRKAFF.

This clonotype has just a few counts. The rearrangement joins TRBV7-9 to TRBJ1-6; D is perhaps TRBD1 (6 bases). CDR1 is SEHNR and CDR2 is FQNEAQ in the germline V gene (reference sequence). V was clipped by 1 base and J by 15 bases, with 13 bases between them. The CDR3 length is 13 residues. The CDR3 protein is CASSLGDKRNLHF. CDR3 bases: TGTGCCAGCAGCTTAGGGGACAAACGGAACCTCCACTTT.

The chain combines TRBV4-3 with TRBJ1-2, with D maybe TRBD1 (5 bases). The germline V gene has CDR1 LGHNA and CDR2 YSLEER. V was trimmed by 4 bases and J by 3 bases, leaving 12 bases between them. This CDR3 is built from 14 residues. CDR3 protein: CASSPWPGHYGYTF. The CDR3 DNA reads TGCGCCAGCAGCCCATGGCCAGGGCACTATGGCTACACCTTC.

This rearrangement joins TRBV7-2 to TRBJ1-2; maybe TRBD1 (5 bases). The V gene's germline CDR1 is SGHTA and CDR2 FQGNSA. The V end was cut by 3 bases, the J end by 5 bases, with 10 bases between. The CDR3 contains 13 residues. CDR3 residues: CASSFQGRYGYTF. CDR3 coding DNA: TGTGCCAGCAGCTTCCAGGGAAGGTATGGCTACACCTTC. The full variable domain, its missing parts supplied by reference TRBV7-2 and TRBJ1-2, is GAGVSQSPSNKVTEKGKDVELRCDPISGHTALYWYRQSLGQGLEFLIYFQGNSAPDKSGLPSDRFSAERTGGSVSTLTIQRTQQEDSAVYLCASSFQGRYGYTFGSGTRLTVV.

The rearrangement links TRBV18 to TRBJ2-5; 7 nucleotides agree with TRBD2. Germline assignment: CDR1 KGHSH and CDR2 LQKENI. The CDR3 length is 16 residues. The V segment lost 3 bases and the J segment 2 bases; nucleotides outside the gene matches: 9. In DNA, the CDR3 is TGTGCCAGCTCACCTACGGCGGGGGACCCTCAAGAGACCCAGTACTTC. Residues: CASSPTAGDPQETQYF.

Only one count was recorded for this clonotype. V and J are TRBV20-1 and TRBJ1-1, with a weak D call TRBD1 (5 bases). The CDR3 loop spans 14 amino acids. Per germline, CDR1 DFQATT and CDR2 SNEGSKA (reference sequence). V was trimmed by 1 base and J by 10 bases, leaving 19 bases between them. The CDR3 bases are TGCAGTGCTAGAGGGGTTGGGCCGGGGGGTGTAGCTTTCTTT. Translation gives CSARGVGPGGVAFF.

V usage is TRBV5-1 and J usage is TRBJ1-4; D gene ambiguous. This CDR3 contains 14 residues. Trimming removed 1 base at V and 6 bases at J, with 10 bases between. Per the germline V gene, CDR1 is SGHRS and CDR2 is YFSETQ. The CDR3 here is CASSLTNGDEKLFF. Here the CDR3 DNA reads TGCGCCAGCAGCTTGACCAACGGGGATGAAAAACTGTTTTTT. The full variable domain, with the rest looked up from reference TRBV5-1 and TRBJ1-4, is KAGVTQTPRYLIKTRGQQVTLSCSPISGHRSVSWYQQTPGQGLQFLFEYFSETQRNKGNFPGRFSGRQFSNSRSEMNVSTLELGDSALYLCASSLTNGDEKLFFGSGTQLSVL.

The V call is TRBV6-2 or TRBV6-3, the J call TRBJ2-5; the D is unclear. Trimming shortened V by 4 bases and J by 1 base, and 16 bases separated the two germline ends. CDR3 length equals 16 residues. CDR1 and CDR2 from the germline V gene are MNHEY and SVGEGT. CDR3 loop: CASSSDFIPFQETQYF. CDR3 coding DNA: TGTGCCAGCAGTTCCGACTTCATCCCCTTCCAAGAGACCCAGTACTTC.

This clonotype was picked up a small number of times. The chain combines TRBV28 with TRBJ2-1; tentative D call: TRBD2 (5 bases). Trimming took off 4 bases at V and 8 bases at J, with 18 bases between the two ends. Per germline, CDR1 MDHEN and CDR2 SYDVKM. This CDR3 is 15 amino acids long. DNA of the CDR3: TGTGCCAGCAGTTATCAGGACCGTTGGGGAGATGAGCAGTTCTTC. Amino acids: CASSYQDRWGDEQFF.